The T cell receptor beta chain under discussion was sequenced for a study of CD8+CD57+ T cells in acquired aplastic anemia. Study in general: On average, sorted CD4+ and CD8+ cells gave around 3 ug of DNA.

Patients chosen for sequencing had shown CD8+CD57+ cell expansion by flow cytometry. Genomic DNA acted as the template from which TCR beta VDJ combination and CDR3 sequence profiling were carried out. TCRdb re-analysed the reads in MiXCR, keeping a single row per CDR3 protein. Found here are more than 150,000 distinct CDR3 sequences, around half of them singletons; the top ten hold 1.8%. As to this clonotype: Its antigen is not identified.

V dropped 0 bases and J dropped 2 bases, with 14 bases sitting between them. Germline V gives CDR1 LNHNV, CDR2 YYDKDF (reference sequence). CDR3 length: 16 amino acids. Study-level results: CD8+ Simpson's diversity in patients was not significantly different from that in controls. Patients and controls had in common 25 to 30 CD8+ CDR3 sequences.

V is TRBV15 and J is TRBJ2-7; D ambiguous. This TCR came from a human donor with aplastic anemia. The sequenced sample was sorted CD4+, CD8+, or CD8+CD57+ T cells (not recorded which) from PBMCs. The chain's CDR3 is CATSRDRPVWTYEQYF. CDR3 DNA: TGTGCCACCAGCAGAGATCGGCCGGTCTGGACCTACGAGCAGTACTTC.